These 26 T cell receptor beta chains were all obtained from the same sample, sequenced in a study of shared clonotypes between healthy human individuals. In the naive CD8 group, cells lacked CD45RO and were positively selected for CCR7, so terminally differentiated effector memory CD45RA+ cells were left out. Profiling relied on immunoSEQ multiplex PCR, and the TCRdb table lists in-frame clones only, not all of them. This sample has around 2,000,000 clones, with about 92% found just once. Sequenced: naive CD8+ T cells from PBMCs. These receptors all come from a man younger than 35 in good health. Some clones in this sample may be carry-over from other donors' samples.

This sequence joins TRBV27 and TRBJ2-7; tentatively, D is TRBD2 (5 bases). The ends were cut back, 0 bases at V and 3 bases at J, with 12 bases in the middle. The CDR3 sequence is 15 residues long. Germline V gene data show CDR1 as MNHEY and CDR2 as SMNVEV (reference sequence). The CDR3 loop is CASSLSGYGDYEQYF. CDR3 sequence (DNA): TGTGCCAGCAGTTTATCGGGGTACGGGGACTACGAGCAGTACTTC.

V gene TRBV7-9 combines with J gene TRBJ1-5; D may be TRBD1 (5 bases). The CDR3 sequence is 14 residues long. The V and J ends lost 5 bases and 6 bases respectively, with 14 bases between them. CDR1 and CDR2 from the germline V gene are SEHNR and FQNEAQ (reference sequence). CDR3 loop: CASSDTQGRQPQHF. The CDR3, as DNA: TGTGCCAGCAGCGACACCCAGGGTCGTCAGCCCCAGCATTTT.

This sequence joins TRBV2 and TRBJ1-1; weak D call: TRBD1 (5 bases). Trimming stripped 6 bases from V and 1 base from J, with 12 bases between. Germline loops: CDR1 SNHLY, CDR2 FYNNEI. CDR3 length equals 14 residues. The CDR3 bases are TGTGCCAGCAGCCAGAGGGGCCCGAACACTGAAGCTTTCTTT. Translating gives CASSQRGPNTEAFF.

This chain links TRBV10-2 with TRBJ2-5; D perhaps matches TRBD2 (5 bases). Deletions cut 7 bases from V and 2 bases from J, with 14 bases between. CDR1 is WSHSY, CDR2 SAAADI, per germline. The CDR3 runs to 14 residues. The CDR3: CASTKTGYQETQYF. The CDR3 DNA reads TGCGCCAGCACTAAGACGGGGTATCAAGAGACCCAGTACTTC.

The rearrangement uses TRBV7-2 and TRBJ1-1; unclear D gene. Trimming pared 2 bases from V and 7 bases from J, leaving 8 bases between. From germline, CDR1 is SGHTA and CDR2 FQGNSA. This CDR3 spans 12 amino acids. This CDR3 is CASSLKPGEAFF. For the CDR3, the DNA is TGTGCCAGCAGCTTAAAACCAGGTGAAGCTTTCTTT.

Concerning this clone itself: The identical CDR3 is also encoded by other nucleotide sequences in the sample. This chain connects TRBV27 to TRBJ1-4; possibly TRBD1 for D (5 bases). The CDR3 spans 15 residues. The germline gives CDR1 MNHEY, CDR2 SMNVEV (reference sequence). Trimming stripped 1 base from V and 7 bases from J, with 13 bases between. The CDR3 here is CASSLLGGVGEKLFF. CDR3 in DNA: TGTGCCAGCAGTTTATTGGGGGGGGTGGGTGAAAAACTGTTTTTT. The full variable domain, in which reference TRBV27 and TRBJ1-4 provide the parts outside the CDR3, is EAQVTQNPRYLITVTGKKLTVTCSQNMNHEYMSWYRQDPGLGLRQIYYSMNVEVTDKGDVPEGYKVSRKEKRNFPLILESPSPNQTSLYFCASSLLGGVGEKLFFGSGTQLSVL.

V usage is TRBV20-1 and J usage is TRBJ2-3; D not resolved. Germline CDR1 DFQATT, CDR2 SNEGSKA (reference sequence). V lost 4 bases and J 0 bases, leaving 2 bases between the germline ends. CDR3 size: 11 residues. The CDR3 here is CSAKSTDTQYF. The CDR3 DNA sequence: TGCAGTGCTAAGAGCACAGATACGCAGTATTTT.

J is TRBJ2-7 and V is TRBV7-6, with 9 positions matching TRBD1. After removal of 3 bases from V and 0 bases from J, the junction contained 18 bases not matched to a gene. This CDR3 has 20 residues. CDR1 is SGHVS and CDR2 is FNYEAQ in the germline V gene. CDR3 region: CASSFRGTGPGGEDSYEQYF. The CDR3 nucleotides read TGTGCCAGCAGCTTTCGGGGGACAGGGCCAGGCGGGGAGGACTCCTACGAGCAGTACTTC.

This clone was observed once. The chain employs TRBV9 and TRBJ2-7; either TRBD1 or TRBD2 may fit D (5 bases each). The CDR3 spans 15 residues. Germline V gives CDR1 SGDLS, CDR2 YYNGEE. Trimming shortened V by 4 bases and J by 1 base, and 15 bases separated the two germline ends. The CDR3 region has the DNA TGTGCCAGCAGCCAAACCGGGACGCTATCCTACGAGCAGTACTTC. It translates to CASSQTGTLSYEQYF.

The V call is TRBV7-2, the J call TRBJ2-5, with D possibly matching TRBD2 (5 bases). The CDR3 is 17 residues long. The germline V gene has CDR1 SGHTA and CDR2 FQGNSA. The V end was cut by 6 bases, the J end by 9 bases, with 29 bases between. In DNA form, the CDR3 reads TGTGCCAGCAGGGCATTTGGAAGGCCGATCTCCCTCGGGGCCCAGTACTTC. It specifies CASRAFGRPISLGAQYF.

This clone was detected once. This CDR3 is also generated by other DNA sequences in the sample. The chain recombines TRBV28 with TRBJ2-1; D might be TRBD2 (5 bases). The CDR3 has 14 residues. Germline CDR1 reads MDHEN; CDR2 reads SYDVKM. The V gene lost 6 bases and the J gene lost 0 bases, with 9 bases spanning the gap. CDR3 DNA sequence: TGTGCCAGCAGCCCGGGAAGCTCCTACAATGAGCAGTTCTTC. Protein sequence: CASSPGSSYNEQFF.

The chain joins TRBV15 to TRBJ2-2, with D perhaps being TRBD1 or TRBD2 (5 bases each). The germline gives CDR1 LNHNV, CDR2 YYDKDF (reference sequence). Trimming cost V 6 bases and J 6 bases, with 11 bases left between them. The CDR3 extends over 13 amino acids. The DNA of the CDR3 is TGTGCCACCAGGGGGAGACAGTCCGGGGAGCTGTTTTTT. Its protein is CATRGRQSGELFF.

V and J are TRBV28 and TRBJ2-7, with unresolved D. The CDR3 consists of 14 residues. Trimming took 3 bases from V and 2 from J, leaving 11 bases between them. Germline-derived CDR1 and CDR2 are MDHEN and SYDVKM. The CDR3 loop is CASSFGGYAYEQYF. Here the CDR3 DNA reads TGTGCCAGCAGTTTCGGCGGATATGCCTACGAGCAGTACTTC.

The chain is built from TRBV5-4 and TRBJ1-1; maybe TRBD1 (6 bases). The CDR3 has 14 amino acids. V was shortened by 0 bases and J by 5 bases, with 11 bases between the two germline ends. The germline CDR1 and CDR2 sequences are SGHNT and YYREEE (reference sequence). In DNA form, the CDR3 reads TGTGCCAGCAGCTTGGGGGGGCGGGTGACTGAAGCTTTCTTT. It yields the protein CASSLGGRVTEAFF.

This chain connects TRBV19 to TRBJ2-3; the D gene is possibly TRBD2 (6 bases). Trimming removed 6 bases at V and 6 bases at J, with 16 bases between. Per germline, CDR1 LNHDA and CDR2 SQIVND (reference sequence). This CDR3 spans 14 amino acids. In DNA form, the CDR3 reads TGTGCCAGTAGATCGGCGGGACCCCTGGATACGCAGTATTTT. It yields the protein CASRSAGPLDTQYF.

The CDR3 DNA follows: TGTGCCAGCAGCTTGGCGATGGGCTACGAGCAGTACTTC. This sequence encodes CASSLAMGYEQYF. The V gene is TRBV11-3, the J gene TRBJ2-7; D call uncertain. With 3 bases removed from V and 3 bases from J, the gap between germline ends came to 9 bases. Germline lookup yields CDR1 SGHNT and CDR2 YENEEA. The CDR3 totals 13 residues.

V and J are TRBV29-1 and TRBJ2-1, with D maybe TRBD1 (6 bases). The CDR3 runs to 14 residues. V lost 4 bases and J 2 bases, leaving 12 bases between the germline ends. The germline CDR1 and CDR2 sequences are SQVTM and ANQGSEA. The chain's CDR3 is CSVVGTIAYNEQFF. CDR3 in DNA: TGCAGCGTTGTCGGGACAATTGCCTACAATGAGCAGTTCTTC.

The V and J genes are TRBV27 and TRBJ2-7; 9 bases line up with TRBD2. V lost 5 bases and J lost 0; bases outside the gene matches: 5. This CDR3 spans 15 amino acids. The germline gives CDR1 MNHEY, CDR2 SMNVEV (reference sequence). CDR3 in DNA: TGTGCCAGCAGTCTGACTAGCGGTTACTCCTACGAGCAGTACTTC. It yields the protein CASSLTSGYSYEQYF.

The chain recombines TRBV28 with TRBJ2-1; 9 bases match TRBD2. This CDR3 spans 14 amino acids. V was clipped by 8 bases and J by 2 bases; unmatched bases: 4. Germline CDR1 is MDHEN and CDR2 is SYDVKM. The CDR3 is CASVTSGPYNEQFF. The CDR3 DNA follows: TGTGCCAGCGTCACTAGCGGGCCCTACAATGAGCAGTTCTTC.

The gene calls are TRBV4-2 and TRBJ2-1; 11 bases match TRBD1. Losses at the gene ends were 4 bases for V and 8 bases for J; bases not matched to a gene: 7. Germline CDR1 is LGHNA and CDR2 is YNFKEQ. This CDR3 spans 15 amino acids. CDR3 sequence: CASSPVGQGADEQFF. In DNA, the CDR3 is TGTGCCAGCAGCCCGGTCGGACAGGGGGCCGATGAGCAGTTCTTC.

The rearrangement links TRBV27 to TRBJ1-1; D is unresolved. The length of the CDR3 is 17 residues. Germline V lookup: CDR1 MNHEY, CDR2 SMNVEV (reference sequence). Trimming shortened V by 3 bases and J by 0 bases, and 17 bases separated the two germline ends. In nucleotides, the CDR3 is TGTGCCAGCAGTTTCTTACGGCACCGCACTCTGAACACTGAAGCTTTCTTT. Translating it yields CASSFLRHRTLNTEAFF.

As DNA, the CDR3 is TGCGCCAGCAGGGCAGTAGCGGGAGAAACAGATACGCAGTATTTT. This gives the protein CASRAVAGETDTQYF. J is TRBJ2-3 and V is TRBV5-1, with TRBD2 matching over 9 bases. The CDR3 contains 15 residues. Trimming cost V 5 bases and J 3 bases; bases outside gene matches: 7. Germline values: CDR1 SGHRS, CDR2 YFSETQ.

Written as DNA, the CDR3 is TGTGCCAGCAGCGGGGGAACTCGGGACGGATCCTACGAGCAGTACTTC. This codes for CASSGGTRDGSYEQYF. The J gene is TRBJ2-7, the V gene TRBV9; D may be TRBD1 or TRBD2 (5 bases each). CDR3 length: 16 residues. In germline, CDR1 is SGDLS, CDR2 YYNGEE. Trimming stripped 3 bases from V and 1 base from J, with 17 bases between.

This chain connects TRBV5-5 to TRBJ1-1; D not certain. Trimming shortened V by 0 bases and J by 3 bases, and 12 bases separated the two germline ends. Germline lookup yields CDR1 SGHKS and CDR2 YYEKEE (reference sequence). The CDR3 totals 15 residues. CDR3 loop: CASSLGLIVYTEAFF. The CDR3 DNA reads TGTGCCAGCAGCTTGGGGCTGATAGTGTACACTGAAGCTTTCTTT.

The chain employs TRBV9 and TRBJ2-5; tentatively, D is TRBD1 (6 bases). The CDR3 runs to 15 residues. From germline, CDR1 is SGDLS and CDR2 YYNGEE. V was pared by 0 bases and J by 0 bases, with 9 bases between. The chain's CDR3 is CASSVVGADQETQYF. CDR3 DNA sequence: TGTGCCAGCAGCGTAGTGGGGGCAGACCAAGAGACCCAGTACTTC. The full variable domain, in which reference TRBV9 and TRBJ2-5 provide the parts outside the CDR3, is DSGVTQTPKHLITATGQRVTLRCSPRSGDLSVYWYQQSLDQGLQFLIQYYNGEERAKGNILERFSAQQFPDLHSELNLSSLELGDSALYFCASSVVGADQETQYFGPGTRLLVL.

J is TRBJ2-5 and V is TRBV11-2, with D perhaps TRBD1 or TRBD2 (5 bases each). V was shortened by 2 bases and J by 4 bases, with 8 bases between the two germline ends. Germline assignment: CDR1 SGHAT and CDR2 FQNNGV. This CDR3 is 13 amino acids long. CDR3 protein: CASSLPRGETQYF. The DNA for the CDR3 is TGTGCCAGCAGCTTACCGAGGGGAGAGACCCAGTACTTC.